Presented here are 15 T cell receptor beta chains from one specimen sequenced in a study of blood T cell repertoires in COVID-19. Profiling relied on immunoSEQ multiplex PCR, and the TCRdb table lists in-frame clones only, not all of them. The top ten clones hold roughly 8.3% of a sample with some 260,000 clones, about 89% of them seen once. Sequencing input: PBMCs or T cells enriched from blood (not recorded which). Receptor source: a man aged 40-55 years who had recovered from COVID-19.

V gene TRBV6-2 or TRBV6-3 combines with J gene TRBJ1-2; 7 bases agree with TRBD1. The germline V gene encodes CDR1 MNHEY and CDR2 SVGEGT. The CDR3 loop spans 16 amino acids. Trimming at V came to 6 bases and at J to 2 bases, leaving 12 bases not matched to a gene. The CDR3 sequence is CASSRDRAFLNYGYTF. The CDR3, as DNA: TGTGCCAGCAGCCGAGACAGGGCCTTCCTAAACTATGGCTACACCTTC.

The chain has TRBV27 and TRBJ1-3; 7 bases match TRBD1. V lost 8 bases and J lost 3; bases outside the gene matches: 10. The CDR3 sequence is 15 residues long. CDR1 MNHEY and CDR2 SMNVEV come from the germline V gene (reference sequence). CDR3 residues: CASALWPGGGNTIYF. The CDR3 coding sequence is TGTGCCAGCGCCCTGTGGCCAGGGGGTGGAAACACCATATATTTT.

The rearrangement uses TRBV19 and TRBJ2-5; D is perhaps TRBD2 (7 bases). CDR1 and CDR2 from the germline V gene are LNHDA and SQIVND (reference sequence). The CDR3 consists of 16 residues. Trimming shortened V by 3 bases and J by 4 bases, and 18 bases separated the two germline ends. Written as DNA, the CDR3 is TGTGCCAGTAGTATCAATGGGGGGGGGCCCGGAGAGACCCAGTACTTC. It yields the protein CASSINGGGPGETQYF.

This chain links TRBV6-1 with TRBJ2-3; D is ambiguous. V was clipped by 1 base and J by 2 bases, with 10 bases between them. Germline loops: CDR1 MNHNS, CDR2 SASEGT. This CDR3 region has 15 residues. This chain's CDR3 is CASSEVYRNTDTQYF. Written as DNA, the CDR3 is TGTGCCAGCAGTGAAGTTTACAGAAACACAGATACGCAGTATTTT.

V and J are TRBV7-8 and TRBJ1-1; the D gene is possibly TRBD1 (5 bases). Germline V gene sequence: CDR1 SGHVS, CDR2 FQNEAQ. The CDR3 contains 15 residues. The ends were cut back, 1 base at V and 0 bases at J, with 9 bases in the middle. The CDR3 protein is CASSLVAGMNTEAFF. CDR3 in DNA: TGTGCCAGCAGCTTAGTGGCAGGGATGAACACTGAAGCTTTCTTT.

This rearrangement joins TRBV6-1 to TRBJ2-7, with 8 bases aligning to TRBD1. The CDR3 loop spans 14 amino acids. With V trimmed by 3 bases and J by 6 bases, 7 bases remained unmatched. Germline-derived CDR1 and CDR2 are MNHNS and SASEGT. This chain's CDR3 is CASSEDRVMIEQYF. CDR3 in DNA: TGTGCCAGCAGTGAGGACAGGGTGATGATCGAGCAGTACTTC.

This clone was observed a handful of times. Distinct nucleotide sequences in the sample also encode this CDR3. The chain uses TRBV18 and TRBJ1-1; D is perhaps TRBD1 (6 bases). This CDR3 contains 14 residues. Between the trimmed V and J ends, which lost 3 bases and 0 bases, there was a span of 8 bases. Germline lookup yields CDR1 KGHSH and CDR2 LQKENI. This CDR3 reads CASSPDRMNTEAFF. The CDR3 DNA is TGTGCCAGCTCACCGGACAGAATGAACACTGAAGCTTTCTTT.

This chain uses TRBV6-7 with TRBJ2-7; 8 bases are a match to TRBD2. TRBV6-7 carries the ORF label, with uncertain function. This CDR3 region has 13 residues. V lost 8 bases to trimming and J lost 1 base; unmatched junction nucleotides: 4. CDR3 nucleotide sequence: TGTGCCAGCGACACTAGCGGTTCCTACGAGCAGTACTTC. The encoded protein is CASDTSGSYEQYF.

This clone is a singleton in its sample. V and J are TRBV9 and TRBJ1-1; D may be TRBD1 (6 bases). V lost 0 bases, J lost 11 bases, and 20 bases lay in between. The CDR3 runs 15 residues. Germline lookup yields CDR1 SGDLS and CDR2 YYNGEE. CDR3 bases: TGTGCCAGCAGCGTAGATCTGTCGGGGGGCGCGGTGGCTTTCTTT. It codes for CASSVDLSGGAVAFF.

The chain recombines TRBV6-2 or TRBV6-3 with TRBJ2-6; a possible D gene is TRBD1 (6 bases). The CDR3 has 17 amino acids. Trimming took off 2 bases at V and 0 bases at J, with 11 bases between the two ends. Per germline, CDR1 MNHEY and CDR2 SVGEGT. The CDR3 is CASSYDRFSSGANVLTF. Here the CDR3 DNA reads TGTGCCAGCAGTTACGACAGGTTTAGCTCTGGGGCCAACGTCCTGACTTTC.

In nucleotides, the CDR3 is TGTGCCAGCAGTTACTCGGTTCCACGGAGTAATTCACCCCTCCACTTT. Protein sequence: CASSYSVPRSNSPLHF. The chain couples TRBV6-5 to TRBJ1-6; D call uncertain. The V and J ends lost 0 bases and 6 bases respectively, with 12 bases between them. Germline loops: CDR1 MNHEY, CDR2 SVGAGI. The CDR3 has 16 amino acids.

This clone appeared a few times. The rearrangement links TRBV27 to TRBJ2-2; 8 bases align to TRBD1. The CDR3 runs 17 residues. Germline-derived CDR1 and CDR2 are MNHEY and SMNVEV (reference sequence). The V and J ends lost 4 bases and 4 bases, in that order; junction bases with no gene match: 11. The chain's CDR3 is CASSSPTGESATGELFF. The CDR3, as DNA: TGTGCCAGCAGTTCCCCGACAGGGGAGTCAGCCACCGGGGAGCTGTTTTTT.

V is TRBV7-9 and J is TRBJ1-1; TRBD1 is a possible D gene (5 bases). This CDR3 is built from 17 residues. Deletions cut 1 base from V and 0 bases from J, with 15 bases between. Looked up from germline, CDR1 is SEHNR and CDR2 is FQNEAQ (reference sequence). In nucleotides, the CDR3 is TGTGCCAGCAGCTTAGGGGACTACAGAGAACTGAACACTGAAGCTTTCTTT. Protein: CASSLGDYRELNTEAFF.

This clone was counted at least ten times. The J gene is TRBJ2-2, the V gene TRBV30, with D possibly TRBD2 on 7 matching bases. This CDR3 region has 16 residues. Germline-derived CDR1 and CDR2 are GTSNPN and SVGIG (reference sequence). Trimming shortened V by 2 bases and J by 5 bases, and 18 bases separated the two germline ends. The CDR3 region is CAWSTGGGARTGELFF. In nucleotides, the CDR3 is TGTGCCTGGAGTACCGGTGGGGGGGCTAGGACCGGGGAGCTGTTTTTT.

The chain recombines TRBV28 with TRBJ1-1; D is unresolved. From germline, CDR1 is MDHEN and CDR2 SYDVKM. The CDR3 is 11 amino acids. The V end lost 8 bases, the J end lost 6 bases, and 10 bases lay between the germline ends. CDR3 amino acids: CASRGAAEAFF. CDR3 sequence (DNA): TGTGCCAGCCGGGGAGCGGCTGAAGCTTTCTTT. Combining the CDR3 with reference TRBV28 and TRBJ1-1 gives the whole variable domain DVKVTQSSRYLVKRTGEKVFLECVQDMDHENMFWYRQDPGLGLRLIYFSYDVKMKEKGDIPEGYSVSREKKERFSLILESASTNQTSMYLCASRGAAEAFFGQGTRLTVV.